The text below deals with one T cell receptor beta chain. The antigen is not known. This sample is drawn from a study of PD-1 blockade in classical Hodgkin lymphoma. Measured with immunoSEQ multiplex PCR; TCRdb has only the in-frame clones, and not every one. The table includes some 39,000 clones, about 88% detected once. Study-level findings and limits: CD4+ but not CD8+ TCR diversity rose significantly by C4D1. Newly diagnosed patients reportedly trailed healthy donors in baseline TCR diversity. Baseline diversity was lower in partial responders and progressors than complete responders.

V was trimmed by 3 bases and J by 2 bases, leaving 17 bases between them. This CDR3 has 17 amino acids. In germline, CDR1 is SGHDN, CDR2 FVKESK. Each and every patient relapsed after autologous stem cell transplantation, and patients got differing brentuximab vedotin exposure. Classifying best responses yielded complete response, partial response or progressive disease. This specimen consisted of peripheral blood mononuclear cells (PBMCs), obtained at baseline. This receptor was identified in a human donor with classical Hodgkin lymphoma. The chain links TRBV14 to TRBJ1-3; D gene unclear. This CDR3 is CASSHHLGDRPGNTIYF. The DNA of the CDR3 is TGTGCCAGCAGCCACCATCTTGGGGATCGTCCTGGAAACACCATATATTTT.